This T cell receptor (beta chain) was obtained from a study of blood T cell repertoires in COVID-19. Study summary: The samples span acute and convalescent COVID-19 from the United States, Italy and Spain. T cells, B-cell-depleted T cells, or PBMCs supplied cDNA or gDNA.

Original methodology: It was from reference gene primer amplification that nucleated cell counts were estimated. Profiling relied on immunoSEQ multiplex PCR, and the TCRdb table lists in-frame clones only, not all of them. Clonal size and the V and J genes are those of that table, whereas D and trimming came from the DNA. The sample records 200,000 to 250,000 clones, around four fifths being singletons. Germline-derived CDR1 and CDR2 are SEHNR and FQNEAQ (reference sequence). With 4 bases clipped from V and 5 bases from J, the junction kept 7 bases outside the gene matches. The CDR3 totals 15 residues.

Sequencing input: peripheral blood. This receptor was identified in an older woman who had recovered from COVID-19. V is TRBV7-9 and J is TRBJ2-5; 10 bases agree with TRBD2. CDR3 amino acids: CASSSIAGGGETQYF. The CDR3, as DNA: TGTGCCAGCAGCTCAATAGCGGGGGGAGGTGAGACCCAGTACTTC. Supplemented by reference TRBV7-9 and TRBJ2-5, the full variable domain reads DTGVSQNPRHKITKRGQNVTFRCDPISEHNRLYWYRQTLGQGPEFLTYFQNEAQLEKSRLLSDRFSAERPKGSFSTLEIQRTEQGDSAMYLCASSSIAGGGETQYFGPGTRLLVL.